Included here is one TCR beta chain sequence, with context. CDR1 SGHRS and CDR2 YFSETQ come from the germline V gene. CDR3 size: 14 residues. V shed 4 bases and J shed 6 bases, with 16 bases lying between them. These data originate in a study of blood T cell repertoires in COVID-19. Background on the study: The United States, Italy and Spain were the sources of the acute and convalescent COVID-19 samples. T cells, B-cell-depleted T cells, or PBMCs supplied cDNA or gDNA.

In the source study's methods: Estimation of nucleated cell counts relied on the amplification of reference gene primers. TCRdb's table, derived via immunoSEQ multiplex PCR, lists solely in-frame clones and lacks some. V and J calls plus clone size are reproduced from that table; the DNA served to infer D and trimming. Among approximately 60,000 clones listed, roughly 83% were seen once. The sequenced material came from peripheral blood. This chain links TRBV5-1 with TRBJ1-2; D is possibly TRBD1 (6 bases). The sequence was collected from a man between 65 and 85 years old with active COVID-19. The CDR3 nucleotides are TGCGCCAGCAGCCCCACTGTCGGGGGGCATGGCTACACCTTC. Protein: CASSPTVGGHGYTF.